This T cell receptor (beta chain) was captured in a study of shared clonotypes between healthy human individuals. The ends were cut back, 1 base at V and 4 bases at J, with 14 bases in the middle. In germline, CDR1 is MDHEN, CDR2 SYDVKM. This CDR3 is built from 16 residues. Authors' data handling: ImmunoSEQ sequences covered only the junction and lacked quality scores; filtering therefore differed. Method: immunoSEQ multiplex PCR; TCRdb's copy keeps in-frame clones and lacks some. V, J and clone size were drawn from that table, and D and trimming were deduced from the DNA. Of roughly 640,000 clones in the sample, roughly 70% are singletons; the top ten hold less than 2%.

Sequencing was carried out using memory CD4+ T cells sorted from blood. The subset is: CD45RA-negative fraction. The TCR sequence derives from a woman in her 30s in good health. The chain employs TRBV28 and TRBJ1-5, with a weak D call TRBD1 (6 bases). Here the CDR3 DNA reads TGTGCCAGCAGTTTATATCCGGGGGCGGGGAATCAGCCCCAGCATTTT. This translates into CASSLYPGAGNQPQHF.